The clone carrying this TCR beta chain was counted between two and nine times. The antigen is undetermined. One end of the junction does not line up with germline, which may come from a read error. Diagnoses used clinical symptoms, serum thyroxine and TRAb, thyroid ultrasound and orbital computed tomography. This sample stems from a study of T cells in Graves' hyperthyroidism and ophthalmopathy. Study results and limitations: Ophthalmopathy got predicted by the model a median about 6.5 months before its onset. In the blood, most expanded thyroid clonotypes above 0.001 appeared as well.

The CDR3 regions of TCR beta were amplified from RNA transcripts. A set of HTBI primers served as the primers for a first-round RT-PCR of the TCR CDR3. Via MiXCR, TCRdb re-called the multiplex PCR reads, giving one row per CDR3 protein. The sample has tens of thousands of distinct CDR3 sequences, around half seen once. Germline V gene data show CDR1 as SNHLY and CDR2 as FYNNEI. The CDR3 is made up of 13 amino acids. The V and J genes are TRBV2 and TRBJ1-3; TRBD1 matches at 8 bases. This TCR was sampled from a woman under 40 with Graves' ophthalmopathy. The sample consisted of blood. Here the CDR3 reads CARTPQGGYTIYF. The DNA of the CDR3 is TGTGCCCGCACCCCACAGGGGGGGTACACTATATATTTT.